The 6 T cell receptor beta chains listed next were all sequenced from one sample in a study of cytomegalovirus exposure and HLA in healthy donors. The PCR employed 60 Vbeta primers together with 13 Jbeta primers. This table comes from immunoSEQ multiplex PCR, and its TCRdb copy is limited to in-frame clones, with some not included. Of under 70,000 clones listed, around 70% are singletons. The source material was PBMCs. The receptors come from a woman aged 55-69 years in good health and CMV-seropositive.

On this clone itself: With only one base between it and a far larger clone, this is likely a read error. The rearrangement links TRBV1 to TRBJ1-5; the D segment call TRBD1 is taken from the table without a DNA check. TRBV1 corresponds to a pseudogene. The CDR3 runs to 16 residues. The chain's CDR3 is CTSSQYKDSPNQPQHF. DNA for the CDR3: TGCACCAGCAGCCAATACAAGGACAGCCCCAATCAGCCCCAGCATTTT.

The chain recombines TRBV5-1 with TRBJ2-1; TRBD2 matches at 15 bases. Germline assignment: CDR1 SGHRS and CDR2 YFSETQ. With 0 bases clipped from V and 10 bases from J, the junction kept 2 bases outside the gene matches. The length of the CDR3 is 15 residues. The CDR3, as DNA: TGCGCCAGCAGCTTGGGGACTAGCGGGAGGGAAGAGCAGTTCTTC. Amino acid sequence: CASSLGTSGREEQFF.

With regard to this clone: This probably arose from a read error, given a far larger clone one base away. The V call is TRBV5-5, the J call TRBJ2-3; a possible D gene is TRBD2 (7 bases). CDR3 length equals 15 residues. Trimming pared 6 bases from V and 6 bases from J, leaving 20 bases between. The V gene's germline CDR1 is SGHKS and CDR2 YYEKEE (reference sequence). The DNA of the CDR3 is TGTGCCAGCATCTTCCCTGGGGGGGCAGGGGATACGCAGTATTTT. Translated: CASIFPGGAGDTQYF.

The V call is TRBV7-8, the J call TRBJ1-1; 10 positions agree with TRBD1. Germline CDR1 SGHVS, CDR2 FQNEAQ. This CDR3 has 15 residues. Losses at the gene ends were 5 bases for V and 6 bases for J; bases not matched to a gene: 9. CDR3 coding DNA: TGTGCCAGCAGCCACCTAGGACAGGGGGAGTCTGAAGCTTTCTTT. Translation: CASSHLGQGESEAFF.

V and J are TRBV5-4 and TRBJ2-3, with 7 bases aligning to TRBD2. The V gene end was trimmed by 3 bases and the J gene end by 0 bases; junction bases not matched to a gene: 7. The germline CDR1 and CDR2 sequences are SGHNT and YYREEE (reference sequence). The CDR3 spans 16 residues. The CDR3: CASSWGGRTSTDTQYF. The DNA for the CDR3 is TGTGCCAGCAGCTGGGGGGGGAGAACTAGCACAGATACGCAGTATTTT.

The rearrangement links TRBV5-1 to TRBJ2-1; no clear D. Germline-derived CDR1 and CDR2 are SGHRS and YFSETQ. This CDR3 contains 16 residues. V lost 0 bases, J lost 0 bases, and 10 bases lay in between. Written as DNA, the CDR3 is TGCGCCAGCAGCTTGGCCGTATCCAGCTCCTACAATGAGCAGTTCTTC. Protein product: CASSLAVSSSYNEQFF.